These 23 T cell receptor beta chains originate from one sample sequenced in a study of Graves' ophthalmopathy and Graves' hyperthyroidism. RNA transcripts served as template for amplifying TCR beta CDR3 sequences. After a first-round RT-PCR with HTBI primers, a second-round multiplex PCR was run. TCRdb ran MiXCR on the multiplex PCR reads and lists one entry per CDR3 protein. In the table there are some 390,000 distinct CDR3 sequences, around 19% of which are singletons. What was sequenced was peripheral blood. All receptors derive from a woman between 18 and 29 years old with Graves' ophthalmopathy.

Ten or more counts support this clonotype. The chain links TRBV27 to TRBJ2-5; D could derive from TRBD1 or TRBD2 (5 bases each). Trimming took 9 bases from V and 5 from J, leaving 19 bases between them. Germline CDR1 and CDR2: MNHEY and SMNVEV (reference sequence). This CDR3 spans 14 amino acids. CDR3 amino acids: CARVFRDAWETQYF. The CDR3 bases are TGTGCCAGGGTCTTCCGGGACGCCTGGGAGACCCAGTACTTC.

This clonotype has more than one count but fewer than ten. This chain links TRBV28 with TRBJ2-7, with D possibly being TRBD2 (7 bases). V was trimmed by 3 bases and J by 3 bases, leaving 12 bases between them. The germline gives CDR1 MDHEN, CDR2 SYDVKM. The CDR3 sequence is 14 residues long. DNA for the CDR3: TGTGCCAGCAGTTTGGGGCGGGGGCGCTACGAGCAGTACTTC. Its translation: CASSLGRGRYEQYF.

This clonotype was seen repeatedly, ten times or more. The chain recombines TRBV28 with TRBJ2-7; tentatively, D is TRBD1 (5 bases). The CDR3 sequence is 14 residues long. Germline V gene data show CDR1 as MDHEN and CDR2 as SYDVKM. V was cut by 1 base and J by 1 base, with 8 bases left in between. In DNA, the CDR3 is TGTGCCAGCAGTTTATCAGGGCCGTCCTACGAGCAGTACTTC. Protein sequence: CASSLSGPSYEQYF.

This clonotype was observed at least ten times. This chain links TRBV28 with TRBJ1-5, with D unclear. The germline CDR1 and CDR2 sequences are MDHEN and SYDVKM. The CDR3 is 12 residues long. Trimming pared 7 bases from V and 10 bases from J, leaving 14 bases between. The CDR3 DNA reads as TGTGCCAGCATTGGAGTGAGGGAACCCCAGCATTTT. Encoded protein: CASIGVREPQHF.

This chain joins TRBV28 and TRBJ1-1; TRBD1 aligns across 9 bases. V lost 6 bases to trimming and J lost 5 bases; unmatched junction nucleotides: 7. CDR3 length: 14 amino acids. The germline gives CDR1 MDHEN, CDR2 SYDVKM. CDR3 in amino acids: CASRLQQGATEAFF. The CDR3 DNA follows: TGTGCCAGCAGGCTTCAACAGGGGGCTACTGAAGCTTTCTTT. Combining the CDR3 with reference TRBV28 and TRBJ1-1 gives the whole variable domain DVKVTQSSRYLVKRTGEKVFLECVQDMDHENMFWYRQDPGLGLRLIYFSYDVKMKEKGDIPEGYSVSREKKERFSLILESASTNQTSMYLCASRLQQGATEAFFGQGTRLTVV.

As concerns this clonotype: This may be a read error: a much more frequent sequence differs by one nucleotide. Here the CDR3 omits its conserved ending phenylalanine or tryptophan, so a read error is the likely source. The V call is TRBV4-1, the J call TRBJ2-7; D may be TRBD1 (6 bases). There are 14 residues in the CDR3. Germline-derived CDR1 and CDR2 are MGHRA and YSYEKL. Trimming cost V 2 bases and J 4 bases, with 12 bases left between them. The chain's CDR3 is CASSQRGKRYEQYL. CDR3 sequence (DNA): TGCGCCAGCAGCCAAAGGGGGAAACGGTACGAGCAGTACCTC.

J is TRBJ1-3 and V is TRBV6-2 or TRBV6-3, with a possible D match to TRBD1 (5 bases). The CDR3 runs 15 residues. The germline V gene encodes CDR1 MNHEY and CDR2 SVGEGT. Trimming removed 5 bases from V and 0 bases from J, with 11 bases in between. CDR3 region: CASSALQVSGNTIYF. CDR3 coding DNA: TGTGCCAGCAGTGCCCTACAGGTCTCTGGAAACACCATATATTTT.

This clonotype was detected many times. The chain has TRBV29-1 and TRBJ2-7, with D possibly being TRBD1 (6 bases). The V gene's germline CDR1 is SQVTM and CDR2 ANQGSEA. Trimming took 1 base from V and 5 from J, leaving 15 bases between them. CDR3 size: 14 residues. This CDR3 reads CSVEGSQGRDEQYF. CDR3 nucleotides: TGCAGCGTTGAAGGGTCACAGGGACGGGACGAGCAGTACTTC.

There are many counts of this clonotype. This chain links TRBV6-2 or TRBV6-3 with TRBJ2-7; 7 positions agree with TRBD1. CDR3 length: 16 residues. Germline V CDR1 and CDR2: MNHEY, SVGEGT. J was trimmed by 0 bases and V by 3 bases; bases with no gene match: 8. CDR3 loop: CASSYKQGTLSYEQYF. In nucleotides, the CDR3 is TGTGCCAGCAGTTATAAACAGGGGACCCTCTCCTACGAGCAGTACTTC.

There are many counts of this clonotype. The CDR3 coding sequence is TGTGCCAGCAGCTTGCCTTCGAGGGCGGGGGACACTGAAGCTTTCTTT. It encodes CASSLPSRAGDTEAFF. This chain joins TRBV5-4 and TRBJ1-1, with a tentative D call TRBD1 (5 bases). The CDR3 has 16 amino acids. Trimming removed 1 base at V and 3 bases at J, with 16 bases between. Germline CDR1 is SGHNT and CDR2 is YYREEE (reference sequence).

The chain carries TRBV6-2 or TRBV6-3 and TRBJ2-5; D gene uncertain. The CDR3 covers 13 residues. Trimming shortened V by 5 bases and J by 4 bases, and 11 bases separated the two germline ends. Germline V gene data show CDR1 as MNHEY and CDR2 as SVGEGT. As DNA, the CDR3 is TGTGCCAGCAGTACCCGACTCCGAGAGACCCAGTACTTC. Translating gives CASSTRLRETQYF.

In this sample, this clonotype turned up a few times. This chain connects TRBV6-5 to TRBJ2-6; D call uncertain. Germline CDR1 and CDR2: MNHEY and SVGAGI. CDR3 length equals 17 residues. V was cut by 2 bases and J by 0 bases, with 11 bases left in between. CDR3 sequence: CASSYMRSRSGANVLTF. CDR3 bases: TGTGCCAGCAGTTACATGCGAAGCCGCTCTGGGGCCAACGTCCTGACTTTC.

In this sample, this clonotype turned up many times. The rearrangement links TRBV27 to TRBJ2-2; D may match TRBD1 or TRBD2 (5 bases each). The germline V gene encodes CDR1 MNHEY and CDR2 SMNVEV (reference sequence). This CDR3 contains 15 residues. Trimming shortened V by 6 bases and J by 7 bases, and 18 bases separated the two germline ends. In DNA form, the CDR3 reads TGTGCCAGCAGAGGTGGGGCAGGGAGCGGCGGGGAGCTGTTTTTT. It encodes CASRGGAGSGGELFF.

This clonotype appeared many times. The CDR3 spells CASSLDRDTEAFF. The CDR3 coding sequence is TGTGCCAGCAGCTTAGACAGGGACACTGAAGCTTTCTTT. V and J are TRBV7-2 and TRBJ1-1, with D maybe TRBD1 (6 bases). The V end lost 1 base, the J end lost 3 bases, and 6 bases lay between the germline ends. The CDR3 is 13 residues long. Germline V lookup: CDR1 SGHTA, CDR2 FQGNSA. The full variable domain, its missing parts supplied by reference TRBV7-2 and TRBJ1-1, is GAGVSQSPSNKVTEKGKDVELRCDPISGHTALYWYRQSLGQGLEFLIYFQGNSAPDKSGLPSDRFSAERTGGSVSTLTIQRTQQEDSAVYLCASSLDRDTEAFFGQGTRLTVV.

On this clonotype: A read error may produce the germline difference seen at one junction end. This chain's CDR3 is CASSSLAGSFEQYF. CDR3 bases: TGTGCCAGCAGTAGTCTAGCGGGATCCTTCGAGCAGTACTTC. This chain connects TRBV28 to TRBJ2-7, with 9 positions matching TRBD2. Germline CDR1 is MDHEN and CDR2 is SYDVKM. There are 14 residues in the CDR3.

A few counts support this clonotype. The rearrangement joins TRBV20-1 to TRBJ2-7; D is perhaps TRBD1 (5 bases). The CDR3 is 16 amino acids. The germline CDR1 and CDR2 sequences are DFQATT and SNEGSKA (reference sequence). Trimming took 0 bases from V and 4 from J, leaving 19 bases between them. The CDR3 DNA follows: TGCAGTGCTAGAGAACCAGGCGACAGAACCCTTTACGAGCAGTACTTC. It codes for CSAREPGDRTLYEQYF.

The chain has TRBV5-4 and TRBJ1-4, with a possible D match to TRBD1 (5 bases). The CDR3 is 16 amino acids. V dropped 2 bases and J dropped 7 bases, with 18 bases sitting between them. The V gene's germline CDR1 is SGHNT and CDR2 YYREEE (reference sequence). The CDR3 spells CASSLTETGAGEKLFF. The CDR3 DNA reads as TGTGCCAGCAGCTTAACGGAGACCGGGGCCGGTGAAAAACTGTTTTTT.

This clonotype was recorded at least ten times. This chain connects TRBV19 to TRBJ1-5; 9 bases agree with TRBD1. There are 15 residues in the CDR3. Germline V gene lookup returns CDR1 LNHDA and CDR2 SQIVND (reference sequence). V lost 9 bases to trimming and J lost 0 bases; unmatched junction nucleotides: 6. CDR3 DNA: TGTGCCAGCCGGGACAGGGCGTATAGCAATCAGCCCCAGCATTTT. It yields the protein CASRDRAYSNQPQHF.

The chain couples TRBV12-3 or TRBV12-4 to TRBJ1-1; D may be TRBD1 (5 bases). The CDR3 is 15 residues long. V was shortened by 2 bases and J by 0 bases, with 10 bases between the two germline ends. CDR3 in amino acids: CASSLLGGLNTEAFF. The CDR3 bases are TGTGCCAGCAGTTTATTGGGGGGACTGAACACTGAAGCTTTCTTT.

This clonotype has ten or more counts. The gene calls are TRBV20-1 and TRBJ1-6; maybe TRBD1 (5 bases). Per germline, CDR1 DFQATT and CDR2 SNEGSKA (reference sequence). Trimming pared 1 base from V and 8 bases from J, leaving 18 bases between. This CDR3 is built from 16 residues. CDR3 nucleotide sequence: TGCAGTGCTAGAGGGCCCGGAGGGGTCCCATATTCACCCCTCCACTTT. This sequence encodes CSARGPGGVPYSPLHF.

In this sample, this clonotype turned up a few times. This chain uses TRBV6-2 or TRBV6-3 with TRBJ1-5; no reliable D call. The germline CDR1 and CDR2 sequences are MNHEY and SVGEGT. Trimming stripped 0 bases from V and 2 bases from J, with 11 bases between. CDR3 length: 16 amino acids. This chain's CDR3 is CASSYSNFFGNQPQHF. CDR3 coding DNA: TGTGCCAGCAGTTACTCGAACTTTTTCGGCAATCAGCCCCAGCATTTT.

The CDR3 is CASSQDGSYEQYF. For the CDR3, the DNA is TGCGCCAGCAGCCAAGACGGATCCTACGAGCAGTACTTC. This chain joins TRBV4-1 and TRBJ2-7; no clear D. CDR3 size: 13 residues. Germline V gene lookup returns CDR1 MGHRA and CDR2 YSYEKL. Trimming took 0 bases from V and 1 from J, leaving 4 bases between them.

This chain links TRBV6-1 with TRBJ2-7; 9 nucleotides match TRBD1. Germline values: CDR1 MNHNS, CDR2 SASEGT. V was pared by 5 bases and J by 6 bases, with 5 bases of the junction left unmatched. This CDR3 has 13 residues. CDR3 bases: TGTGCCAGCAGTCAGAACAGGGGGCCCGAGCAGTACTTC. It translates to CASSQNRGPEQYF.